This is a list of T cell receptor beta chains from one sample in a study of T cells in Graves' hyperthyroidism and ophthalmopathy. One entry per CDR3 protein results from TCRdb running MiXCR on the multiplex PCR reads. The sample holds 700,000 to 950,000 distinct CDR3 sequences, 35% seen once. The sample was blood. The source is a woman in her 40s with Graves' hyperthyroidism. The CDR3 runs from the conserved cysteine through the conserved F or W. D genes are given only for firm matches. Expanded clones get a size class; other rows say once, few or many, or leave the size out.

cdr3_length: 14; v_call: TRBV2; j_call: TRBJ1-2; clone_size: -; d_call: -; cdr3_nt: TGTGCCAGCAGCTTGCACAGCGCTAACTATGGCTACACCTTC; cdr3_aa: CASSLHSANYGYTF
cdr3_length: 15; v_call: TRBV12-3/TRBV12-4; j_call: TRBJ2-6; clone_size: many; d_call: -; cdr3_nt: TGTGCCAGCAGCTTAGGGGGACCTGGGGCCAACGTCCTGACTTTC; cdr3_aa: CASSLGGPGANVLTF
cdr3_length: 15; v_call: TRBV7-2; j_call: TRBJ2-7; clone_size: many; d_call: -; cdr3_nt: TGTGCCAGCAGCTTAGCGGGCCGGGAGCTCCACGAGCAGTACTTC; cdr3_aa: CASSLAGRELHEQYF
cdr3_length: 16; v_call: TRBV12-3/TRBV12-4; j_call: TRBJ1-1; clone_size: few; d_call: TRBD1; cdr3_nt: TGTGCCAGCAGCTCCATTCCGGGACAGGGAGGCTCTGAAGCTTTCTTT; cdr3_aa: CASSSIPGQGGSEAFF
cdr3_length: 17; v_call: TRBV15; j_call: TRBJ1-2; clone_size: -; d_call: -; cdr3_nt: TGTGCCACCAGCAGAGATAAGGATGCGCGTGGCTACGGTGGCTACACCTTC; cdr3_aa: CATSRDKDARGYGGYTF
cdr3_length: 14; v_call: TRBV7-3; j_call: TRBJ1-1; clone_size: many; d_call: TRBD1; cdr3_nt: TGTGCCAGCAGCTTTTCAGGGACAGGGGCTGAAGCTTTCTTT; cdr3_aa: CASSFSGTGAEAFF
cdr3_length: 12; v_call: TRBV29-1; j_call: TRBJ2-7; clone_size: many; d_call: -; cdr3_nt: TGCAGCGTTGAGGTCCGTGACTACGAGCAGTACTTC; cdr3_aa: CSVEVRDYEQYF
cdr3_length: 15; v_call: TRBV11-2; j_call: TRBJ1-2; clone_size: many; d_call: TRBD1; cdr3_nt: TGTGCCAGCAGCTTCGGGACAGGATCACTCTATGGCTACACCTTC; cdr3_aa: CASSFGTGSLYGYTF
cdr3_length: 18; v_call: TRBV5-1; j_call: TRBJ2-2; clone_size: -; d_call: TRBD1; cdr3_nt: TGCGCCAGCAGCTTGGCAGCGGGACAGGGGGCCGGCACCGGGGAGCTGTTTTTT; cdr3_aa: CASSLAAGQGAGTGELFF
cdr3_length: 14; v_call: TRBV10-3; j_call: TRBJ1-4; clone_size: many; d_call: -; cdr3_nt: TGTGCCATCAGAAAGCGTGGGGATAATGAAAAACTGTTTTTT; cdr3_aa: CAIRKRGDNEKLFF
cdr3_length: 16; v_call: TRBV2; j_call: TRBJ1-5; clone_size: many; d_call: -; cdr3_nt: TGTGCCAGCATGAGGGGTAGGAGGACAGACAATCAGCCCCAGCATTTT; cdr3_aa: CASMRGRRTDNQPQHF
cdr3_length: 18; v_call: TRBV19; j_call: TRBJ1-5; clone_size: -; d_call: TRBD1; cdr3_nt: TGTGCCAGTAGTACGACGCGCGAGGGGGCGGTTGGCAATCAGCCCCAGCATTTT; cdr3_aa: CASSTTREGAVGNQPQHF
cdr3_length: 16; v_call: TRBV19; j_call: TRBJ2-1; clone_size: -; d_call: -; cdr3_nt: TGTGCCAGTAGTGCCCAGAGCGGCCCCAACGGAAATGGGCAGTTCTTC; cdr3_aa: CASSAQSGPNGNGQFF
cdr3_length: 14; v_call: TRBV5-1; j_call: TRBJ1-2; clone_size: many; d_call: -; cdr3_nt: TGCGCCAGCAGCTTGGCCGGCAGCAGCTATGGCTACACCTTC; cdr3_aa: CASSLAGSSYGYTF
cdr3_length: 15; v_call: TRBV4-1; j_call: TRBJ2-7; clone_size: few; d_call: -; cdr3_nt: TGCGCCAGCAGCCCGGGGGGGACAGCCCGGGACGAGCAGTACTTC; cdr3_aa: CASSPGGTARDEQYF
cdr3_length: 16; v_call: TRBV5-6; j_call: TRBJ1-4; clone_size: many; d_call: -; cdr3_nt: TGTGCCAGCAGCTTGGGCTCCGGGACATCGGGTGAAAAACTGTTTTTT; cdr3_aa: CASSLGSGTSGEKLFF
cdr3_length: 13; v_call: TRBV7-9; j_call: TRBJ1-2; clone_size: many; d_call: -; cdr3_nt: TGTGCCAGCAGCGCGGACAGCGGTTATGGCTACACCTTC; cdr3_aa: CASSADSGYGYTF
cdr3_length: 15; v_call: TRBV9; j_call: TRBJ1-3; clone_size: few; d_call: -; cdr3_nt: TGTGCCAGCAGCGTAGACAGCAGCTCTGGAAACACCATATATTTT; cdr3_aa: CASSVDSSSGNTIYF
cdr3_length: 16; v_call: TRBV20-1; j_call: TRBJ2-7; clone_size: -; d_call: TRBD2; cdr3_nt: TGCAGTGCTCTTCGTCCGGGACTAGCGGGGACCTACGAGCAGTACTTC; cdr3_aa: CSALRPGLAGTYEQYF
cdr3_length: 15; v_call: TRBV29-1; j_call: TRBJ1-3; clone_size: many; d_call: TRBD1; cdr3_nt: TGCAGCGTTGAAGATCCGGACAGGGGTGGAAACACCATATATTTT; cdr3_aa: CSVEDPDRGGNTIYF
cdr3_length: 18; v_call: TRBV19; j_call: TRBJ1-5; clone_size: few; d_call: TRBD1; cdr3_nt: TGTGCCAGTAGTCCCCGGGACAGGGGATCTAGAAGCAATCAGCCTCAGCATTTT; cdr3_aa: CASSPRDRGSRSNQPQHF
cdr3_length: 15; v_call: TRBV7-2; j_call: TRBJ1-4; clone_size: many; d_call: TRBD1; cdr3_nt: TGTGCCAGCAGCCCTGGGACAGGCAATAATGAAAAACTGTTTTTT; cdr3_aa: CASSPGTGNNEKLFF
cdr3_length: 16; v_call: TRBV10-3; j_call: TRBJ1-1; clone_size: many; d_call: -; cdr3_nt: TGTGCCATCAGTGACCCACCGGGCGGGATGAACACTGAAGCTTTCTTT; cdr3_aa: CAISDPPGGMNTEAFF
cdr3_length: 17; v_call: TRBV3-1; j_call: TRBJ2-5; clone_size: few; d_call: -; cdr3_nt: TGTGCCAGCAGCCAAGAAAGGGCGACGGATTACACCGAGACCCAGTACTTC; cdr3_aa: CASSQERATDYTETQYF
cdr3_length: 14; v_call: TRBV19; j_call: TRBJ2-5; clone_size: once; d_call: TRBD1; cdr3_nt: TGTGCCAGTAGTTCAGACAGGGTGGGGCAGACCCAGTACTTC; cdr3_aa: CASSSDRVGQTQYF
cdr3_length: 14; v_call: TRBV19; j_call: TRBJ1-2; clone_size: -; d_call: TRBD1; cdr3_nt: TGTGCCAGTAGTACGGAACAGGGGAACTATGGCTACACCTTC; cdr3_aa: CASSTEQGNYGYTF
cdr3_length: 11; v_call: TRBV29-1; j_call: TRBJ1-2; clone_size: -; d_call: -; cdr3_nt: TGCAGCGTATCCGAGGGGCATGGCTACACCTTC; cdr3_aa: CSVSEGHGYTF
cdr3_length: 13; v_call: TRBV11-2; j_call: TRBJ1-2; clone_size: few; d_call: -; cdr3_nt: TGTGCCAGCAGCTTAGCACAGTCTATTGGCTACACCTTC; cdr3_aa: CASSLAQSIGYTF
cdr3_length: 14; v_call: TRBV27; j_call: TRBJ2-7; clone_size: few; d_call: TRBD1; cdr3_nt: TGTGCCAGCAGTTTATGGGACAGCTCCTACGAGCAGTACTTC; cdr3_aa: CASSLWDSSYEQYF
cdr3_length: 14; v_call: TRBV20-1; j_call: TRBJ1-2; clone_size: few; d_call: -; cdr3_nt: TGCAGTGCTACACCTGGGACCGCCGCCTATGGCTACACCTTC; cdr3_aa: CSATPGTAAYGYTF
cdr3_length: 16; v_call: TRBV7-8; j_call: TRBJ1-1; clone_size: many; d_call: -; cdr3_nt: TGTGCCAGCAGCATACGCCTGAGGGTCGGGAACACTGAAGCTTTCTTT; cdr3_aa: CASSIRLRVGNTEAFF
cdr3_length: 14; v_call: TRBV20-1; j_call: TRBJ2-7; clone_size: -; d_call: TRBD1; cdr3_nt: TGCAGTGGCTCGGGACAGGGAAGCCTCTACGAGCAGTACTTC; cdr3_aa: CSGSGQGSLYEQYF